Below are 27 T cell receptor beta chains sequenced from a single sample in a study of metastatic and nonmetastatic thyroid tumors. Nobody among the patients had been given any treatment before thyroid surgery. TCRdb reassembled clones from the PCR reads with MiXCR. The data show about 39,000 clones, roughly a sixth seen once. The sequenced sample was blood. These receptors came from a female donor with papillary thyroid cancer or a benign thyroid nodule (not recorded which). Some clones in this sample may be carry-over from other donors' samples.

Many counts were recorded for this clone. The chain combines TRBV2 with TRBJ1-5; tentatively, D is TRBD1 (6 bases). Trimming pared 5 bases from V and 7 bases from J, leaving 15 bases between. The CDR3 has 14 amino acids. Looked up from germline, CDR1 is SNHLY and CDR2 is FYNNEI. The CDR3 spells CASSQNRELQPQHF. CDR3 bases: TGTGCCAGCAGTCAGAACAGGGAGTTACAGCCCCAGCATTTT.

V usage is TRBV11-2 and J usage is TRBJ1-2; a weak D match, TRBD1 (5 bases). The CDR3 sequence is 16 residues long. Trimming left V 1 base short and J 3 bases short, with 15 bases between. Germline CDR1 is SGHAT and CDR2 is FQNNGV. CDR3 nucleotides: TGTGCCAGCAGCTTAGGAGACAGAAATACGGACTATGGCTACACCTTC. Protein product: CASSLGDRNTDYGYTF.

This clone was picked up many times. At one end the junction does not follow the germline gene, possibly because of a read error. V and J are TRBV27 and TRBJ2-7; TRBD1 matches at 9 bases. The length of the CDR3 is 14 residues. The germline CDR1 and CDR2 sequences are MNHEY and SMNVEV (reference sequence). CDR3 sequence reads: CASKTGTGNYGQYF. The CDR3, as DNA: TGTGCCAGCAAAACCGGGACAGGGAACTACGGGCAGTACTTC.

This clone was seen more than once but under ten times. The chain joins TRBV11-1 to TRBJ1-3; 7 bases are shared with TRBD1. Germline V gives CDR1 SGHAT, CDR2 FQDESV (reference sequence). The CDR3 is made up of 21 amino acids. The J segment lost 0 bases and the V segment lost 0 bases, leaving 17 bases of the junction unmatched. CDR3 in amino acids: CASSLASPTTIQGSSGNTIYF. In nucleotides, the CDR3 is TGTGCCAGCAGCTTAGCCTCTCCAACTACAATACAGGGGAGCTCTGGAAACACCATATATTTT.

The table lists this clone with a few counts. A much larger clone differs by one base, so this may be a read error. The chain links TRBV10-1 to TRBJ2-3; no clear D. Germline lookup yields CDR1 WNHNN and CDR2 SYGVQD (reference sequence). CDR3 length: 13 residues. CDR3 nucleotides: TGCGCCGGCAGTGACCAGCCCACAGATACGCAGTATTTT. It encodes CAGSDQPTDTQYF.

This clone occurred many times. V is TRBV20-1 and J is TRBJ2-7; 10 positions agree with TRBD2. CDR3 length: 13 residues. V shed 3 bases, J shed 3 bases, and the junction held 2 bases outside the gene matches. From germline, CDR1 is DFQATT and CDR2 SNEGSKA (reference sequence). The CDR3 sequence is CSASTSGIYEQYF. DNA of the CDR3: TGCAGTGCTAGCACTAGCGGGATCTACGAGCAGTACTTC.

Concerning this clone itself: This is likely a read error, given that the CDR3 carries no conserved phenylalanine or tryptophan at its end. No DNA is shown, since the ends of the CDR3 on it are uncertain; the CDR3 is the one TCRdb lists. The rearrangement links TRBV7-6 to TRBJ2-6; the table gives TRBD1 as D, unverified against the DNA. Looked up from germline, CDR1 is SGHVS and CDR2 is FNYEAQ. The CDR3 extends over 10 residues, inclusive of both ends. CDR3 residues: CASSFSGTGG.

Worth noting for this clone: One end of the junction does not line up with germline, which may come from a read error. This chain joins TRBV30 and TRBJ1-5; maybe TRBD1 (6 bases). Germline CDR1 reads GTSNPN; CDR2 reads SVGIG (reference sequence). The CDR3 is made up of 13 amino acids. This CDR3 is CARSEGDNQPQHF. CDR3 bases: TGTGCCCGGAGTGAGGGGGACAACCAGCCCCAGCATTTT.

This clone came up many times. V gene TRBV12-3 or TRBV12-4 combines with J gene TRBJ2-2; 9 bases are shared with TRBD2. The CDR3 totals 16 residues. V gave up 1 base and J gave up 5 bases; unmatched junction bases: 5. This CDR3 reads CASSLGVAGATGELFF. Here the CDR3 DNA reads TGTGCCAGCAGTTTAGGGGTAGCGGGAGCGACCGGGGAGCTGTTTTTT.

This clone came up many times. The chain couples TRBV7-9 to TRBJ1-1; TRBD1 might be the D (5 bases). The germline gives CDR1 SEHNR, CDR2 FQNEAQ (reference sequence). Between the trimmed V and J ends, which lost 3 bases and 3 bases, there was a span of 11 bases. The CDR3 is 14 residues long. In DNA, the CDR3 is TGTGCCAGCAGCTTGGGGGGTTGGGACACTGAAGCTTTCTTT. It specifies CASSLGGWDTEAFF.

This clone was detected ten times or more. CDR3 residues: CASSLTLGETQYF. The CDR3, as DNA: TGCGCCAGCAGCCTTACTTTAGGGGAGACCCAGTACTTC. V is TRBV4-1 and J is TRBJ2-5; D remains ambiguous. CDR3 length: 13 residues. Per germline, CDR1 MGHRA and CDR2 YSYEKL. V was pared by 4 bases and J by 5 bases, with 11 bases between.

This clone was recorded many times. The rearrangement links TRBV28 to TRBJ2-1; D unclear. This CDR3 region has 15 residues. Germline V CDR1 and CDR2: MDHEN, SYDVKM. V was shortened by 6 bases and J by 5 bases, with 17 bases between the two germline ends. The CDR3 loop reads CASRPFRFGDNEQFF. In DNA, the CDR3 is TGTGCCAGCAGACCCTTTAGGTTTGGGGACAATGAGCAGTTCTTC.

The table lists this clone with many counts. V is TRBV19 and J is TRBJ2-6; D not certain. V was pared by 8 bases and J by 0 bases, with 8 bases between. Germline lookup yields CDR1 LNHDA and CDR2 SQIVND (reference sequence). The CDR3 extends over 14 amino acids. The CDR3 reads CASGLNSGANVLTF. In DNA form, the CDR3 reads TGTGCCAGTGGATTGAACTCTGGGGCCAACGTCCTGACTTTC.

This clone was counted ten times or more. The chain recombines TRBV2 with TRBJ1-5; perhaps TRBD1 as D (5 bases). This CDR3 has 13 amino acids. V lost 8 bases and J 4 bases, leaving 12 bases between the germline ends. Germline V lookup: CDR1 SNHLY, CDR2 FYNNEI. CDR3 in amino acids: CASARGGNQPQHF. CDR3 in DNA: TGTGCCAGCGCCCGTGGGGGAAATCAGCCCCAGCATTTT.

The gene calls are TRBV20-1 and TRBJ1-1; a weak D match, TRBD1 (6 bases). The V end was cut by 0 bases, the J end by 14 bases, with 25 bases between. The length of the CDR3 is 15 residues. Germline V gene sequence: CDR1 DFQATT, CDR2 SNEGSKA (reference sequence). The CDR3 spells CSAREAVQGLTESFF. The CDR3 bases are TGCAGTGCTAGAGAGGCCGTACAGGGATTGACTGAATCCTTCTTT.

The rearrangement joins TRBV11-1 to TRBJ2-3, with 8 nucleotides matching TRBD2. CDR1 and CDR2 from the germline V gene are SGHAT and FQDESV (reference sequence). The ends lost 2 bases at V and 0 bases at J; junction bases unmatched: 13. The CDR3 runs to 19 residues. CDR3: CASSLRTGGSGASTDTQYF. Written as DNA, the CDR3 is TGTGCCAGCAGCTTAAGGACGGGGGGTAGCGGGGCGAGCACAGATACGCAGTATTTT.

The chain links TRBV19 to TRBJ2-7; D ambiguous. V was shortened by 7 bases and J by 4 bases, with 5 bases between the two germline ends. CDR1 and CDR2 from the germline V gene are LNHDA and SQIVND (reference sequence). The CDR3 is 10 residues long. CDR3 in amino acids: CASKSYEQYF. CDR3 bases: TGTGCCAGTAAATCGTACGAGCAGTACTTC.

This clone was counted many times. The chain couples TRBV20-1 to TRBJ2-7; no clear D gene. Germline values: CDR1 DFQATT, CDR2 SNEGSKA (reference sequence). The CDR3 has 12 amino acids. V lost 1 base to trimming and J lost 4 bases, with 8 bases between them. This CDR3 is CSARANGYEQYF. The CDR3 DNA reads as TGCAGTGCTAGAGCCAACGGGTACGAGCAGTACTTC.

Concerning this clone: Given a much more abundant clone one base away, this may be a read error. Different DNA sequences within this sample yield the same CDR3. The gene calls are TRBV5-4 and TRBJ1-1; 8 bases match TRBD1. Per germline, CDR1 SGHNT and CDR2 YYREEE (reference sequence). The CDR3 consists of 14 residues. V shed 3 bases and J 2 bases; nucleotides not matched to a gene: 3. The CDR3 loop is CASSYGTGNTEAFF. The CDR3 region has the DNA TGTGCCAGCAGCTACGGGACAGGTAACACTGAAGCTTTCTTT.

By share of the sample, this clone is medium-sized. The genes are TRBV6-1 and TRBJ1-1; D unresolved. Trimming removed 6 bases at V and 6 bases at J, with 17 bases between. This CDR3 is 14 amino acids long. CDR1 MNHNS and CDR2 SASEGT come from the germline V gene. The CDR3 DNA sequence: TGTGCCAGCAGGCCCGGGCGCCGGAGGGCTGAAGCTTTCTTT. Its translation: CASRPGRRRAEAFF.

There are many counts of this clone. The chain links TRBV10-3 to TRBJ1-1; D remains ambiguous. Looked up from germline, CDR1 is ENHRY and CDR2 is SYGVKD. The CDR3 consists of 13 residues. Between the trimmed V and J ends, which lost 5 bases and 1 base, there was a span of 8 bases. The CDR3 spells CAISRTENTEAFF. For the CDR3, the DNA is TGTGCCATCAGTCGCACAGAGAACACTGAAGCTTTCTTT.

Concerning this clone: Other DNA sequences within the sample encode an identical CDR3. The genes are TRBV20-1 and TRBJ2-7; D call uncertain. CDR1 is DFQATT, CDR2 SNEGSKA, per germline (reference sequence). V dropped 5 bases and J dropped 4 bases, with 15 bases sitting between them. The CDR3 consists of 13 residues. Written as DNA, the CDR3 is TGCAGTGCTCCCGGGTCAGTCTCATACGAGCAGTACTTC. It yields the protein CSAPGSVSYEQYF.

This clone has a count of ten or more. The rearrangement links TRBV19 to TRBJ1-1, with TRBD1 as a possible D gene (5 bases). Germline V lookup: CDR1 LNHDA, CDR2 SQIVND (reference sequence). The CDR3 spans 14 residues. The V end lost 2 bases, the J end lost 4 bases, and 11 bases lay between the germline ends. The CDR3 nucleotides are TGTGCCAGTAGTATACAGGGACGGGGCACTGAAGCTTTCTTT. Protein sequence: CASSIQGRGTEAFF.

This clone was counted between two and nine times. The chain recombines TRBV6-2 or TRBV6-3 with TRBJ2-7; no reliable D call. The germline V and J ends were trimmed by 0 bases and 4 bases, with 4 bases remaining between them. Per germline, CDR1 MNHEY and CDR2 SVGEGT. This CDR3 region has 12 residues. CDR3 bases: TGTGCCAGCAGTTACTCGGTTTACGAGCAGTACTTC. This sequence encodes CASSYSVYEQYF.

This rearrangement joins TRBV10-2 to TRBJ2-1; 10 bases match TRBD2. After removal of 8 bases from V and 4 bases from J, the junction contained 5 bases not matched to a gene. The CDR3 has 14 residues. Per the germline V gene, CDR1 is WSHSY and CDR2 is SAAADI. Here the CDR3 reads CASAGLAFYNEQFF. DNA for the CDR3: TGCGCCAGCGCGGGACTAGCGTTTTACAATGAGCAGTTCTTC.

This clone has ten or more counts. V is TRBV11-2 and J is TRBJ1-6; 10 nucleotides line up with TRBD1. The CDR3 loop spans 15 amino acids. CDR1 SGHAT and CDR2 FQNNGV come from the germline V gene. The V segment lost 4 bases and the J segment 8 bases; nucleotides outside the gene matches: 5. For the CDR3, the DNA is TGTGCCAGCAGCTCGCCCGGGACAGGGGATTCACCCCTCCACTTT. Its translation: CASSSPGTGDSPLHF.

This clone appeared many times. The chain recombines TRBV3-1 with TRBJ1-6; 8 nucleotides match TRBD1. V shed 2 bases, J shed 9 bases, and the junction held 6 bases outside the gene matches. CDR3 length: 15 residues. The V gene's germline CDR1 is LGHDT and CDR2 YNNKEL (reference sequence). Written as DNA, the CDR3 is TGTGCCAGCAGCCAACCGCAGGGGGCCGGTTCACCCCTCCACTTT. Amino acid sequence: CASSQPQGAGSPLHF.